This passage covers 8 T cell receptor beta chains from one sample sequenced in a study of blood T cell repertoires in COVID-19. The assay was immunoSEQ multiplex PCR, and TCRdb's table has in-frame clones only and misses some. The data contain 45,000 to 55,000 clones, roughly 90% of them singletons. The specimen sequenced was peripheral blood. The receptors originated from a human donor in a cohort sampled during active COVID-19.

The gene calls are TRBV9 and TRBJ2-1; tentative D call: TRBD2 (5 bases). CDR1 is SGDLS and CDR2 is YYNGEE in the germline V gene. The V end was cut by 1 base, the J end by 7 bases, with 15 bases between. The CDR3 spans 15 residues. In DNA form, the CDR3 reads TGTGCCAGCAGCGTACCCCCGGACTCGTCTAATGAGCAGTTCTTC. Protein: CASSVPPDSSNEQFF.

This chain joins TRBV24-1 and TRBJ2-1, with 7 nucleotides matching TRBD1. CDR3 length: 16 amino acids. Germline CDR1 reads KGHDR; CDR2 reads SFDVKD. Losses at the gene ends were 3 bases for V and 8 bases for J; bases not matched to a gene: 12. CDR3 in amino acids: CATSDGLAGGWDEQFF. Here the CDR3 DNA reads TGTGCCACCAGTGATGGGCTAGCAGGGGGTTGGGATGAGCAGTTCTTC.

The CDR3 coding sequence is TGTGCCAGCAGCTTTAGCGGCGGGAGGGCCAATGAGCAGTTCTTC. It encodes CASSFSGGRANEQFF. The chain combines TRBV7-8 with TRBJ2-1; TRBD2 matches 9 bases. The CDR3 covers 15 residues. J was trimmed by 6 bases and V by 3 bases; bases with no gene match: 6. Germline V lookup: CDR1 SGHVS, CDR2 FQNEAQ. The full variable domain, its missing parts supplied by reference TRBV7-8 and TRBJ2-1, is GAGVSQSPRYKVAKRGQDVALRCDPISGHVSLFWYQQALGQGPEFLTYFQNEAQLDKSGLPSDRFFAERPEGSVSTLKIQRTQQEDSAVYLCASSFSGGRANEQFFGPGTRLTVL.

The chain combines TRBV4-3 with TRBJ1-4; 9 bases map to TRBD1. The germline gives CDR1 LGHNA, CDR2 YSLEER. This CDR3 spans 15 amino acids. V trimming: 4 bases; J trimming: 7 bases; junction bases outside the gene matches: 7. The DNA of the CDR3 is TGCGCCAGCAGCCCGGGACCGACAGGGGGTGAAAAACTGTTTTTT. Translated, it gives CASSPGPTGGEKLFF.

The CDR3 coding sequence is TGTGCCAGCAGTCCTACAGGGACCACTAATGAAAAACTGTTTTTT. This gives the protein CASSPTGTTNEKLFF. J is TRBJ1-4 and V is TRBV7-9; weak D call: TRBD1 (6 bases). Germline CDR1 is SEHNR and CDR2 is FQNEAQ (reference sequence). Trimming pared 6 bases from V and 2 bases from J, leaving 13 bases between. The CDR3 is 15 residues long. The full variable domain, its missing parts supplied by reference TRBV7-9 and TRBJ1-4, is DTGVSQNPRHKITKRGQNVTFRCDPISEHNRLYWYRQTLGQGPEFLTYFQNEAQLEKSRLLSDRFSAERPKGSFSTLEIQRTEQGDSAMYLCASSPTGTTNEKLFFGSGTQLSVL.

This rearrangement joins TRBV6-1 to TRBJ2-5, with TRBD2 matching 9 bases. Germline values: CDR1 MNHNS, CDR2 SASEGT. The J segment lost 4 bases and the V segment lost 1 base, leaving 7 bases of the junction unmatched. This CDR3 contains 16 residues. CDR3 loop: CASSEVIAGVGETQYF. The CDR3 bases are TGTGCCAGCAGTGAAGTTATAGCGGGAGTAGGAGAGACCCAGTACTTC.

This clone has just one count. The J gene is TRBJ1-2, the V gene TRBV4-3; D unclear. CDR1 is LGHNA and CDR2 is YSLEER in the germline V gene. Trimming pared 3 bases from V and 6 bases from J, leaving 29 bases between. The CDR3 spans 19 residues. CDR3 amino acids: CASSHQLGEGEYLIDGYTF. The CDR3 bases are TGCGCCAGCAGCCATCAGCTTGGAGAGGGCGAGTATTTGATAGATGGCTACACCTTC.

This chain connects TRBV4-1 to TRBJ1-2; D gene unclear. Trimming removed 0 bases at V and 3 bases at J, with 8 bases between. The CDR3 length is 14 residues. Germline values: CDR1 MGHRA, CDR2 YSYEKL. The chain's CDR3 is CASSQDQVYYGYTF. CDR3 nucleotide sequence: TGCGCCAGCAGCCAAGATCAGGTTTACTATGGCTACACCTTC.